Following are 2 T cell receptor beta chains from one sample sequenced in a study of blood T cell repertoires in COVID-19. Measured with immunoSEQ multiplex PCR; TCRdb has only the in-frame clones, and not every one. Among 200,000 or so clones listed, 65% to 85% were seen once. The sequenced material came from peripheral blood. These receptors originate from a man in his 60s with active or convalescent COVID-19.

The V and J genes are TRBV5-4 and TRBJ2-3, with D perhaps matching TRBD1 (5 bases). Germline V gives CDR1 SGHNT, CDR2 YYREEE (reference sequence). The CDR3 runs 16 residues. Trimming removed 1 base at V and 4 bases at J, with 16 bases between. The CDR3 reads CASSLKGPGFSDTQYF. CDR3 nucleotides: TGTGCCAGCAGCTTGAAAGGGCCAGGGTTTTCAGATACGCAGTATTTT.

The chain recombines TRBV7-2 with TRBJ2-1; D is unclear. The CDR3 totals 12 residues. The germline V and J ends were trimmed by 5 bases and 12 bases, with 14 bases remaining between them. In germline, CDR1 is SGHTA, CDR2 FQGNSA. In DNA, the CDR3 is TGTGCCAGCAGCCAATACTCCAACCGGCAGTTCTTC. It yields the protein CASSQYSNRQFF.